This paragraph reports one T cell receptor beta chain. What it binds is unknown. The donors belonged to the 120-subject validation cohort, separate from the approximately 700-subject first cohort. Data came from immunoSEQ multiplex PCR; TCRdb stores just in-frame clones and leaves some out. The sample includes about 82,000 clones, 93% of them seen just once. These data belong to a study of cytomegalovirus exposure and HLA in healthy donors. Study overall: Both the 120 or so validation repertoires and the roughly 640 first-cohort repertoires used the same platform, as reported by a later analysis. Study-level findings and limits: Most TCRs appeared rarely, but some public TCRs recurred in many donors. Altogether, around 160 TCR beta chains were recorded as cytomegalovirus-associated.

The sample comprised PBMCs. The receptor comes from a man younger than 35 in good health and CMV-seronegative.

CDR3 amino acids: CASSLAVNEKLFF. CDR3 DNA: TGTGCCAGCAGCTTGGCGGTTAATGAAAAACTGTTTTTT. This sequence joins TRBV5-4 and TRBJ1-4; no clear D. The V gene's germline CDR1 is SGHNT and CDR2 YYREEE (reference sequence). The CDR3 totals 13 residues. V lost 0 bases to trimming and J lost 4 bases, with 4 bases between them. Looking up the rest from reference TRBV5-4 and TRBJ1-4 gives the full variable domain: ETGVTQSPTHLIKTRGQQVTLRCSSQSGHNTVSWYQQALGQGPQFIFQYYREEENGRGNFPPRFSGLQFPNYSSELNVNALELDDSALYLCASSLAVNEKLFFGSGTQLSVL.